The T cell receptor (beta chain) described here comes from a study of identical twins. In germline, CDR1 is SGDLS, CDR2 YYNGEE. This CDR3 is 18 amino acids long. Trimming removed 0 bases from V and 0 bases from J, with 13 bases in between. TCRdb processed the 5' RACE reads anew with MiXCR; each CDR3 protein has one entry. The sample consists of some 1,700,000 distinct CDR3 sequences, under 35% of them appearing once. This receptor was obtained from a newborn girl in good health. The chain carries TRBV9 and TRBJ2-6; D possibly corresponds to TRBD2 (6 bases). Sequencing used cord blood. CDR3 sequence: CASSVAPGVLSGANVLTF. The CDR3 DNA follows: TGTGCCAGCAGCGTAGCACCGGGGGTTCTCTCTGGGGCCAACGTCCTGACTTTC. The whole variable domain, filled in from reference TRBV9 and TRBJ2-6, reads DSGVTQTPKHLITATGQRVTLRCSPRSGDLSVYWYQQSLDQGLQFLIQYYNGEERAKGNILERFSAQQFPDLHSELNLSSLELGDSALYFCASSVAPGVLSGANVLTFGAGSRLTVL.